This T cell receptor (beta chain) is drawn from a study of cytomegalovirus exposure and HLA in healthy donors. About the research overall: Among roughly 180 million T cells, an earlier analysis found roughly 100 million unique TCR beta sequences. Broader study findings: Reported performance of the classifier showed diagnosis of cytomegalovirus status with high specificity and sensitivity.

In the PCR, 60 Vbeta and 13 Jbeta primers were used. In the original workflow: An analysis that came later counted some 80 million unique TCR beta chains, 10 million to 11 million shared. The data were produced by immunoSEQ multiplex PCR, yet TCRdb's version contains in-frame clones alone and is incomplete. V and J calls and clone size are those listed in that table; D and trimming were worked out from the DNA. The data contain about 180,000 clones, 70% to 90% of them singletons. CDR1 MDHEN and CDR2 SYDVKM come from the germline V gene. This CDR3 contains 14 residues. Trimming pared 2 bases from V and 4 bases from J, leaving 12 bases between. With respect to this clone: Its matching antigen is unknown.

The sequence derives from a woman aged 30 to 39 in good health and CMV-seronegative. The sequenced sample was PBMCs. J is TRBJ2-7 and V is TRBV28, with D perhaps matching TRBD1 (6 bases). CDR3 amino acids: CASSLRQGWYEQYF. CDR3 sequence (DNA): TGTGCCAGCAGTTTACGTCAGGGGTGGTACGAGCAGTACTTC.